This record covers a single T cell receptor beta chain. The data originate from a study of blood T cell repertoires in COVID-19. For the study at large: Sites in the United States, Italy and Spain provided acute and convalescent COVID-19 samples. T cells, B-cell-depleted T cells, or PBMCs supplied cDNA or gDNA.

As handled by the study authors: Estimates of nucleated cell counts were drawn from the amplification of reference gene primers. Sequencing used immunoSEQ multiplex PCR; TCRdb keeps in-frame clones, though not all of them. V and J calls and clone size are given by that table; D and trimming were obtained from the DNA. The sample holds about 300,000 clones, around 87% seen once. The germline V gene has CDR1 MDHEN and CDR2 SYDVKM. There are 14 residues in the CDR3. J gave up 14 bases and V 3 bases, and 10 bases lay outside the gene matches. The chain is built from TRBV28 and TRBJ2-1; 10 bases are shared with TRBD2. Sequenced: peripheral blood. This TCR came from a man in his 70s with acute or convalescent COVID-19. The CDR3 region is CASSLPTGTSEKFF. The CDR3 bases are TGTGCCAGCAGTTTGCCGACTGGGACTAGCGAAAAGTTCTTC.